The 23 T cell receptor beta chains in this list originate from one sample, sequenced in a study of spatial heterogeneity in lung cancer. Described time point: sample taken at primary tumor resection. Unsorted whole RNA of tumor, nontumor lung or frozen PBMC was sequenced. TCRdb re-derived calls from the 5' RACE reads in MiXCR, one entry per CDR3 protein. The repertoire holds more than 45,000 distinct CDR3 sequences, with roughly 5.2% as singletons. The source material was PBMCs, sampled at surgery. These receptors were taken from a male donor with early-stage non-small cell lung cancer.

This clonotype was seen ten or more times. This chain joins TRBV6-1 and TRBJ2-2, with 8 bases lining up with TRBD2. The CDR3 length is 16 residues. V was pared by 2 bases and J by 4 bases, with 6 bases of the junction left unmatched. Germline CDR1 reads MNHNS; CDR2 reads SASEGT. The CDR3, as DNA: TGTGCCAGCAGTGAATACAGCGGGAGTTTCACCGGGGAGCTGTTTTTT. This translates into CASSEYSGSFTGELFF.

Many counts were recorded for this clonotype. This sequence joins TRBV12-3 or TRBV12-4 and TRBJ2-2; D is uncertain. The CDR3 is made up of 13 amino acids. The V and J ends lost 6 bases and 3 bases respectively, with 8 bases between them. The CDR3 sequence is CASRSIDTGELFF. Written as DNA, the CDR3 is TGTGCCAGCAGGTCCATTGACACCGGGGAGCTGTTTTTT.

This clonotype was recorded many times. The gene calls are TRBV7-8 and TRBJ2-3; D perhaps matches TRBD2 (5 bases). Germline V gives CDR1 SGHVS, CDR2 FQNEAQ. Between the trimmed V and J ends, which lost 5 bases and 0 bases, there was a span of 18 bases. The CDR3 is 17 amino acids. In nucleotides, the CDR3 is TGTGCCAGCAGCGCCGCCCCCTTTGGCGGGAGCACAGATACGCAGTATTTT. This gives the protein CASSAAPFGGSTDTQYF.

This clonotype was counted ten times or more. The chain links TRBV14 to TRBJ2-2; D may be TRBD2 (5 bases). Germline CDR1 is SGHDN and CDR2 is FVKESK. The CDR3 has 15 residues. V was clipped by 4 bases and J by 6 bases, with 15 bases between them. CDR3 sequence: CASSRRADGSGELFF. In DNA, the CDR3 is TGTGCCAGCAGCCGGCGGGCGGACGGATCCGGGGAGCTGTTTTTT.

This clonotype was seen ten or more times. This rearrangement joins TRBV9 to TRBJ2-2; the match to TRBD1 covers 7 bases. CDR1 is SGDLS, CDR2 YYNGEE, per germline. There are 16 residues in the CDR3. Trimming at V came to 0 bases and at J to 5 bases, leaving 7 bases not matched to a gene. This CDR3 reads CASSVGKGADTGELFF. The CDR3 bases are TGTGCCAGCAGCGTAGGGAAGGGGGCGGATACCGGGGAGCTGTTTTTT.

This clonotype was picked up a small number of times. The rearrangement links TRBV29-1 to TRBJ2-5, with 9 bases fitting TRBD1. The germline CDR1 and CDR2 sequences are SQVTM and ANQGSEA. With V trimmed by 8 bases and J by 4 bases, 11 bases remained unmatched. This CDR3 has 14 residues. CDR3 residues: CSIFLGTGTETQYF. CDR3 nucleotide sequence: TGCAGCATCTTCCTAGGGACAGGGACAGAGACCCAGTACTTC.

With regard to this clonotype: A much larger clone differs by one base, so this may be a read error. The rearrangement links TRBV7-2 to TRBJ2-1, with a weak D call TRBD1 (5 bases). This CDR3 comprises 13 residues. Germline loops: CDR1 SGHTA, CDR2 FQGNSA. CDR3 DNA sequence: TGTGCCAGCAGCTTAAACGAGGACAATGAGCGGTTCTTC. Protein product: CASSLNEDNERFF. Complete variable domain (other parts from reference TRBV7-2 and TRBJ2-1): GAGVSQSPSNKVTEKGKDVELRCDPISGHTALYWYRQSLGQGLEFLIYFQGNSAPDKSGLPSDRFSAERTGGSVSTLTIQRTQQEDSAVYLCASSLNEDNERFFGPGTRLTVL.

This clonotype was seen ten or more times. The CDR3 region is CASSNWGKGDTQYF. Here the CDR3 DNA reads TGTGCCAGCAGTAATTGGGGAAAAGGAGATACGCAGTATTTT. This chain links TRBV12-3 or TRBV12-4 with TRBJ2-3; no clear D gene. The CDR3 extends over 14 amino acids. V gave up 5 bases and J gave up 5 bases, with 14 bases separating them.

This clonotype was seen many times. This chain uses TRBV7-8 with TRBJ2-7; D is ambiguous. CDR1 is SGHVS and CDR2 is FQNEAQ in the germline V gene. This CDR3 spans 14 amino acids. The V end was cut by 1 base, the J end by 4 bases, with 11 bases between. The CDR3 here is CASSLGLRIYEQYF. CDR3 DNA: TGTGCCAGCAGCTTAGGACTGAGGATTTACGAGCAGTACTTC. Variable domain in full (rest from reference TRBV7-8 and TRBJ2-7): GAGVSQSPRYKVAKRGQDVALRCDPISGHVSLFWYQQALGQGPEFLTYFQNEAQLDKSGLPSDRFFAERPEGSVSTLKIQRTQQEDSAVYLCASSLGLRIYEQYFGPGTRLTVT.

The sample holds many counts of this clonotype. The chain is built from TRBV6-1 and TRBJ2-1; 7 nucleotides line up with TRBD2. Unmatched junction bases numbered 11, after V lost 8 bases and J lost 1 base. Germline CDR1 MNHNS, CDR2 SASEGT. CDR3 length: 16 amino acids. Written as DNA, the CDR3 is TGTGCCAGCGGTGCCTCCCTAGCGGTTTCCTACAATGAGCAGTTCTTC. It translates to CASGASLAVSYNEQFF.

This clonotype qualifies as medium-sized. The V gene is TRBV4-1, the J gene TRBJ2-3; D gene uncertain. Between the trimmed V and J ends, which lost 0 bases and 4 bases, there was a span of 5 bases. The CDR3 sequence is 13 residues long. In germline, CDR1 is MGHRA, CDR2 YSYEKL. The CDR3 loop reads CASSQELSDTQYF. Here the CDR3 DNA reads TGCGCCAGCAGCCAAGAGCTTTCAGATACGCAGTATTTT.

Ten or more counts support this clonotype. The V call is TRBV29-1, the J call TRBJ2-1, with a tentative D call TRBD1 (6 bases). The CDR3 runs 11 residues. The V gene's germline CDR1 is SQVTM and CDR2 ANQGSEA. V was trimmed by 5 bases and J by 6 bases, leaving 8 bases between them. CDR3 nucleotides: TGCAGCGTTCGACAGGCCAATGAGCAGTTCTTC. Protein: CSVRQANEQFF.

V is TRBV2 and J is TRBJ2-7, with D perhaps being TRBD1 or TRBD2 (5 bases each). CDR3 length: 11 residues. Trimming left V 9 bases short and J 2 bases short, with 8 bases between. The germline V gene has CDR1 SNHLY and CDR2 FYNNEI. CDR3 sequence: CASMGAYEQYF. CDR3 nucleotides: TGTGCCAGTATGGGGGCCTACGAGCAGTACTTC.

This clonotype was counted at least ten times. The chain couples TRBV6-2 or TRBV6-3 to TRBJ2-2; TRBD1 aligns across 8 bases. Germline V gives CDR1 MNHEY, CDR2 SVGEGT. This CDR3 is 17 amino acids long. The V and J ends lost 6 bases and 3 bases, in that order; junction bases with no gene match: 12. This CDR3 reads CASSRGQGRRDTGELFF. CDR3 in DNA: TGTGCCAGCAGCCGCGGACAGGGAAGAAGGGACACCGGGGAGCTGTTTTTT.

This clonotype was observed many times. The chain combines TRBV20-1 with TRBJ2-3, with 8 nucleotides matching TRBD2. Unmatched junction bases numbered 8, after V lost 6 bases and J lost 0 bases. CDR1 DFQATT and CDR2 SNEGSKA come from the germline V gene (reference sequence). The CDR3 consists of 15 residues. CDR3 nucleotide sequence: TGCAGTGCCCTACTAGCGGCTTCTAGCACAGATACGCAGTATTTT. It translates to CSALLAASSTDTQYF.

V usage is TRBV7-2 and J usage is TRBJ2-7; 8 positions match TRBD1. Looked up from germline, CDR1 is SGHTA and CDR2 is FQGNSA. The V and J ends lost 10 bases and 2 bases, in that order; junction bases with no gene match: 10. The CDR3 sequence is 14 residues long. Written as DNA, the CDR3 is TGTGCCACTTCAGCCACAGGGGGTACCTACGAGCAGTACTTC. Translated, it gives CATSATGGTYEQYF.

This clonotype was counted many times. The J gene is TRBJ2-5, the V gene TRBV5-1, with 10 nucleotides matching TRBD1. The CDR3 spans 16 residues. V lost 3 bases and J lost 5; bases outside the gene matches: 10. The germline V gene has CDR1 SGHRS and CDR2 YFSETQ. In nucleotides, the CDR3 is TGCGCCAGCAGCTCTCCGGGACAGGGGAGTATGGAGACCCAGTACTTC. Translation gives CASSSPGQGSMETQYF.

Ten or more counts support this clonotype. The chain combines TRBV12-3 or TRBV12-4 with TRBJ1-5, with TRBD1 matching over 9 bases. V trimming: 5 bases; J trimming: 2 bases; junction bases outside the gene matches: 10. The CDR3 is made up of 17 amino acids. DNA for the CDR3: TGTGCCAGCAGTCGAGGACAGGGGCTAGGGGGCAATCAGCCCCAGCATTTT. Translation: CASSRGQGLGGNQPQHF.

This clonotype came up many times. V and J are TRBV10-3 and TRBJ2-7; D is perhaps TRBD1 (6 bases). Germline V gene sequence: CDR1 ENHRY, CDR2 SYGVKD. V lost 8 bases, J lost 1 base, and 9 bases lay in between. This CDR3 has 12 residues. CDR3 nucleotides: TGTGCCATCGCCGGACAGTCCTACGAGCAGTACTTC. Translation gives CAIAGQSYEQYF.

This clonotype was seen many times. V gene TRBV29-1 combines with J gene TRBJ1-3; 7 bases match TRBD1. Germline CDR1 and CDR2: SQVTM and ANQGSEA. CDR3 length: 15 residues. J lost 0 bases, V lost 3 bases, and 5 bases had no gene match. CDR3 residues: CSVEAGGYSGNTIYF. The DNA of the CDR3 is TGCAGCGTTGAGGCAGGGGGTTACTCTGGAAACACCATATATTTT.

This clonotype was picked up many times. CDR3 sequence: CASNVWASTDTQYF. DNA for the CDR3: TGTGCCAGCAACGTTTGGGCTAGCACAGATACGCAGTATTTT. The chain carries TRBV12-3 or TRBV12-4 and TRBJ2-3; D is ambiguous. V lost 7 bases, J lost 0 bases, and 11 bases lay in between. CDR3 length: 14 amino acids.

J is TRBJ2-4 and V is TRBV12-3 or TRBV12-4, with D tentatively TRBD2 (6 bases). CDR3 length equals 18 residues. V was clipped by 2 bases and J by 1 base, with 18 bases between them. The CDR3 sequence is CASSLIPGLARAKNIQYF. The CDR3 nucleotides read TGTGCCAGCAGTTTAATCCCTGGGCTAGCGAGGGCCAAAAACATTCAGTACTTC.

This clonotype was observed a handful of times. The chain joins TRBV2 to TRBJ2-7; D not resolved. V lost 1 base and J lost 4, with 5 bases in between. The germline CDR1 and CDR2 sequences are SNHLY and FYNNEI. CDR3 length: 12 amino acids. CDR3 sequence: CASSEEGYEQYF. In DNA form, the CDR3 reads TGTGCCAGCAGTGAAGAAGGTTACGAGCAGTACTTC.